The present T cell receptor (beta chain) was sequenced within a study of T cell responses to AZD1222 COVID-19 vaccine. Using immunoSEQ multiplex PCR, the repertoire was profiled, and TCRdb retains in-frame clones only, with some absent. The data show 100,000 or so clones, 80% to 90% seen once. The count of this clone is one. The germline V gene encodes CDR1 SQVTM and CDR2 ANQGSEA. The V and J ends lost 7 bases and 6 bases, in that order; junction bases with no gene match: 11. This CDR3 is 15 amino acids long. The starting material was peripheral blood, obtained on day 0 of AZD1222 vaccination. The chain joins TRBV29-1 to TRBJ2-3; 12 bases are a match to TRBD2. The source is an adult in good health. The CDR3 region has the DNA TGCAGCGCCGCCGGACTAGCGGGAATGGAGGATACGCAGTATTTT. This gives the protein CSAAGLAGMEDTQYF.